Listed below are T cell receptor beta chains from one sample, sequenced in a study of CXCR3-negative and CXCR3-positive naive CD8 T cells. Following a re-call of the 5' RACE reads, TCRdb has one entry per CDR3 protein and lacks DNA. The sample includes nearly 90,000 distinct CDR3 sequences. Material for sequencing was naive CXCR3+ CD8+ T cells from blood. The source of these receptors is a human donor in good health. Some clones in this sample may be carry-over from other donors' samples. Each CDR3 is given with its conserved first and last residue. Each record gives: J gene, V gene, CDR3 protein.

j_call: TRBJ1-1
v_call: TRBV6-5
cdr3_aa: CASSLHQGKNTEAFF

j_call: TRBJ2-7
v_call: TRBV20-1
cdr3_aa: CSARIQRETYEQYF

j_call: TRBJ2-7
v_call: TRBV7-9
cdr3_aa: CASSSTRGRVYEQYF

j_call: TRBJ1-5
v_call: TRBV12-3/TRBV12-4
cdr3_aa: CASRLGRDQPQHF

j_call: TRBJ2-2
v_call: TRBV5-1
cdr3_aa: CASSPPTGHNTGELFF

j_call: TRBJ1-5
v_call: TRBV28
cdr3_aa: CASSSDSYNQPQHF

j_call: TRBJ2-7
v_call: TRBV5-6
cdr3_aa: CASSFGQGPYEQYF

j_call: TRBJ2-5
v_call: TRBV5-1
cdr3_aa: CASSPDAGETQYF

j_call: TRBJ2-5
v_call: TRBV20-1
cdr3_aa: CSPQGLGAAETQYF

j_call: TRBJ1-1
v_call: TRBV9
cdr3_aa: CASSPVGVANTEAFF

j_call: TRBJ2-7
v_call: TRBV6-6
cdr3_aa: CASSYPTTSGSNEQYF

j_call: TRBJ2-5
v_call: TRBV20-1
cdr3_aa: CSARLTAGQETQYF

j_call: TRBJ2-7
v_call: TRBV23-1
cdr3_aa: CASSQRKRGTLSYEQYF

j_call: TRBJ1-2
v_call: TRBV7-9
cdr3_aa: CASSQDRAFYGYTF

j_call: TRBJ2-2
v_call: TRBV25-1
cdr3_aa: CASSAGNTGELFF

j_call: TRBJ2-7
v_call: TRBV29-1
cdr3_aa: CSVEMRTRSSYEQYF

j_call: TRBJ1-1
v_call: TRBV30
cdr3_aa: CAWSPGGVFGTEAFF

j_call: TRBJ2-1
v_call: TRBV29-1
cdr3_aa: CSVDWDRVINEQFF

j_call: TRBJ2-3
v_call: TRBV5-1
cdr3_aa: CASSLGLATTDTQYF

j_call: TRBJ1-5
v_call: TRBV6-5
cdr3_aa: CASSYRGDGQPQHF

j_call: TRBJ1-2
v_call: TRBV28
cdr3_aa: CASSLTGTGYGYTF

j_call: TRBJ1-1
v_call: TRBV7-9
cdr3_aa: CASRTSFEGLNTEAFF